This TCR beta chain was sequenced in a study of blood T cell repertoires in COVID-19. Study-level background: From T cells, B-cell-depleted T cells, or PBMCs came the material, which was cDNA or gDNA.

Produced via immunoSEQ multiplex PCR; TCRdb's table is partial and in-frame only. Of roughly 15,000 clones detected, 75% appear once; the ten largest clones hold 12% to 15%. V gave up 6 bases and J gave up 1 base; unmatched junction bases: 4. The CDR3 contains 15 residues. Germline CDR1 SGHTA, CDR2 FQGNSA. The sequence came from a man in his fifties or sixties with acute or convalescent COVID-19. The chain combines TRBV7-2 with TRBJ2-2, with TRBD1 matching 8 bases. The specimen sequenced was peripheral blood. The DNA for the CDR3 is TGTGCCAGCAGACCAGGGGGCAGGAACACCGGGGAGCTGTTTTTT. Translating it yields CASRPGGRNTGELFF.